The clone carrying this TCR beta chain was seen at least ten times. Its antigen is as yet unknown. The sequenced fragment ends 3 residues before the CDR3 boundary, so the rest is inferred from the germline J gene. These data originate in a study of T cell clonality in common variable immunodeficiency. Heparinized whole blood, roughly 5 to 9 ml, came from each donor. Study observations and caveats: Fewer deletions and N-nucleotide insertions were reportedly seen in common variable immunodeficiency TCR beta sequences. Patient heterogeneity in the CVID cohort limited correlations between repertoire features and clinical complications. Shared TCRbeta clones were fewer between CVID subjects than controls.

From germline, CDR1 is DFQATT and CDR2 SNEGSKA (reference sequence). Trimming took 0 bases from V and 3 from J, leaving 17 bases between them. The CDR3 contains 17 residues. The data were produced by immunoSEQ multiplex PCR, yet TCRdb's version contains in-frame clones alone and is incomplete. The sample is made up of about 28,000 clones, none counted only once. The chain links TRBV20-1 to TRBJ2-2, with unresolved D. The sequence was collected from a person aged 18 to 75 in good health. Sequencing was performed on peripheral blood mononuclear cells. This CDR3 reads CSARDPAKSPDTGELFF. The sequenced part of the CDR3 DNA is TGCAGTGCTAGAGATCCTGCGAAGAGTCCCGACACCGGGGAG.